The 18 T cell receptor beta chains reported below all come from one sample, sequenced in a study of blood T cell repertoires in COVID-19. Sequencing was performed with immunoSEQ multiplex PCR; in TCRdb, only in-frame clones are kept and a portion is missing. The sample holds fewer than 250,000 clones, 84% seen once. The sequenced sample consisted of peripheral blood. Source of these receptors: a woman of 80 years or more with COVID-19, enrolled during active disease.

Only a few counts were recorded for this clone. The chain employs TRBV6-5 and TRBJ2-7, with D perhaps TRBD2 (5 bases). The CDR3 is 14 residues long. The germline V gene has CDR1 MNHEY and CDR2 SVGAGI. V was cut by 5 bases and J by 0 bases, with 11 bases left in between. The CDR3 DNA is TGTGCCAGCAGTAGGACTTTGAGCTCCTACGAGCAGTACTTC. It yields the protein CASSRTLSSYEQYF.

This clone occurred a few times. The rearrangement links TRBV3-1 (or the pseudogene TRBV3-2) to TRBJ1-2; D is possibly TRBD1 (6 bases). CDR3 length: 13 amino acids. The germline V gene encodes CDR1 LGHDT and CDR2 YNNKEL (reference sequence). Trimming left V 0 bases short and J 10 bases short, with 12 bases between. The CDR3 coding sequence is TGTGCCAGCAGCCAAGATAAAGGGGGATCCTACACCTTC. Residues: CASSQDKGGSYTF.

This chain uses TRBV7-3 with TRBJ2-1; 10 nucleotides match TRBD2. The CDR3 is 19 amino acids. V was clipped by 1 base and J by 4 bases; unmatched bases: 13. From germline, CDR1 is SGHTA and CDR2 FQGTGA. This CDR3 reads CASSLSPPLAGAGYNEQFF. CDR3 nucleotides: TGTGCCAGCAGCTTAAGCCCCCCCCTAGCGGGGGCGGGGTACAATGAGCAGTTCTTC.

In its sample, this clone was seen once. Different DNA sequences within this sample yield the same CDR3. The gene calls are TRBV5-1 and TRBJ2-3; 7 positions match TRBD1. The CDR3 totals 14 residues. CDR1 is SGHRS, CDR2 YFSETQ, per germline. V trimming: 2 bases; J trimming: 4 bases; junction bases outside the gene matches: 4. CDR3 DNA: TGCGCCAGCAGCTTCCCGGACAGGTCAGATACGCAGTATTTT. Translated, it gives CASSFPDRSDTQYF.

The chain couples TRBV6-2 or TRBV6-3 to TRBJ2-1, with 8 bases fitting TRBD2. Losses at the gene ends were 2 bases for V and 3 bases for J; bases not matched to a gene: 3. The CDR3 is 15 amino acids. Germline V lookup: CDR1 MNHEY, CDR2 SVGEGT. This CDR3 reads CASSYASGLYNEQFF. CDR3 DNA: TGTGCCAGCAGTTACGCTAGCGGGCTCTACAATGAGCAGTTCTTC.

The rearrangement uses TRBV14 and TRBJ1-2; no definite D call. Trimming stripped 3 bases from V and 4 bases from J, with 9 bases between. From germline, CDR1 is SGHDN and CDR2 FVKESK. The CDR3 runs to 13 residues. The CDR3 DNA reads TGTGCCAGCAGCCATGGACTGTCCTATGGCTACACCTTC. Translating gives CASSHGLSYGYTF.

V and J are TRBV2 and TRBJ2-2, with TRBD2 identical over 9 bases. The CDR3 has 15 residues. V was pared by 3 bases and J by 7 bases, with 6 bases of the junction left unmatched. Germline V gene sequence: CDR1 SNHLY, CDR2 FYNNEI. CDR3 bases: TGTGCCAGCAGTGATAGAGCGGGGGGAATCGGGGAGCTGTTTTTT. Translation gives CASSDRAGGIGELFF.

A word on this clone: Additional DNA sequences in this sample encode the identical CDR3. V is TRBV12-3 or TRBV12-4 and J is TRBJ1-1, with D hard to call. V lost 1 base, J lost 1 base, and 4 bases lay in between. There are 13 residues in the CDR3. CDR3 amino acids: CASSLGANTEAFF. CDR3 nucleotides: TGTGCCAGCAGTTTAGGGGCGAACACTGAAGCTTTCTTT.

The J gene is TRBJ2-7, the V gene TRBV19, with 7 bases matching TRBD1. The ends lost 2 bases at V and 3 bases at J; junction bases unmatched: 4. The CDR3 totals 14 residues. Germline-derived CDR1 and CDR2 are LNHDA and SQIVND (reference sequence). Written as DNA, the CDR3 is TGTGCCAGTAGTATACAGGGGGAGAACTACGAGCAGTACTTC. Translated: CASSIQGENYEQYF.

J is TRBJ2-1 and V is TRBV5-1; 7 bases align to TRBD1. The V gene's germline CDR1 is SGHRS and CDR2 YFSETQ. The CDR3 sequence is 15 residues long. J was trimmed by 0 bases and V by 3 bases; bases with no gene match: 3. The CDR3: CASSSGGYSYNEQFF. The CDR3 nucleotides are TGCGCCAGCAGCTCAGGGGGTTACTCCTACAATGAGCAGTTCTTC. Supplemented by reference TRBV5-1 and TRBJ2-1, the full variable domain reads KAGVTQTPRYLIKTRGQQVTLSCSPISGHRSVSWYQQTPGQGLQFLFEYFSETQRNKGNFPGRFSGRQFSNSRSEMNVSTLELGDSALYLCASSSGGYSYNEQFFGPGTRLTVL.

About this clone itself: At one end, the junction sequence differs from germline, possibly due to a read error. V usage is TRBV7-7 and J usage is TRBJ2-5; either TRBD1 or TRBD2 may fit D (5 bases each). Per the germline V gene, CDR1 is SSHAT and CDR2 is FNYEAQ (reference sequence). The CDR3 has 17 amino acids. The CDR3 protein is CASSLGVTESSGETQYF. The CDR3 region has the DNA TGTGCTAGCAGCTTAGGGGTTACGGAGTCCTCGGGGGAGACCCAGTACTTC.

V usage is TRBV3-1 (or the pseudogene TRBV3-2) and J usage is TRBJ2-7, with a weak D call TRBD1 (6 bases). Germline lookup yields CDR1 LGHDT and CDR2 YNNKEL (reference sequence). This CDR3 is 14 amino acids long. The CDR3 protein is CASSQEISRGRPSV. In nucleotides, the CDR3 is TGTGCCAGCAGCCAAGAGATAAGCAGGGGCCGGCCCTCCGTC.

The genes are TRBV5-1 and TRBJ1-2, with D maybe TRBD1 (6 bases). CDR3 length: 12 residues. Between the trimmed V and J ends, which lost 5 bases and 7 bases, there was a span of 12 bases. Germline CDR1 SGHRS, CDR2 YFSETQ. CDR3 nucleotide sequence: TGCGCCAGCAGAGTCGACAGGACTGGCTACACCTTC. Its protein is CASRVDRTGYTF.

The chain uses TRBV5-1 and TRBJ1-6; D perhaps matches TRBD1 (5 bases). Germline V gives CDR1 SGHRS, CDR2 YFSETQ. The germline V and J ends were trimmed by 3 bases and 7 bases, with 14 bases remaining between them. The CDR3 sequence is 15 residues long. The DNA of the CDR3 is TGCGCCAGCAGCTCGCGGGACCCGGTAAATTCACCCCTCCACTTT. It yields the protein CASSSRDPVNSPLHF.

This chain connects TRBV5-5 to TRBJ2-7, with a possible D match to TRBD2 (7 bases). The CDR3 spans 15 residues. Germline V gives CDR1 SGHKS, CDR2 YYEKEE (reference sequence). Trimming pared 1 base from V and 3 bases from J, leaving 14 bases between. The CDR3 DNA sequence: TGTGCCAGCAGCTTGTTACAGGGAGGGAACTACGAGCAGTACTTC. It encodes CASSLLQGGNYEQYF. Complete variable domain (other parts from reference TRBV5-5 and TRBJ2-7): DAGVTQSPTHLIKTRGQQVTLRCSPISGHKSVSWYQQVLGQGPQFIFQYYEKEERGRGNFPDRFSARQFPNYSSELNVNALLLGDSALYLCASSLLQGGNYEQYFGPGTRLTVT.

The chain combines TRBV7-2 with TRBJ1-6; D is unresolved. The V end was cut by 5 bases, the J end by 6 bases, with 8 bases between. From germline, CDR1 is SGHTA and CDR2 FQGNSA. CDR3 size: 13 residues. CDR3 sequence reads: CASSLPGNSPLHF. CDR3 in DNA: TGTGCCAGCAGCCTCCCCGGTAATTCACCCCTCCACTTT.

The V gene is TRBV24-1, the J gene TRBJ1-2; possible D gene TRBD1, 6 bases. V dropped 4 bases and J dropped 4 bases, with 6 bases sitting between them. Germline loops: CDR1 KGHDR, CDR2 SFDVKD. This CDR3 spans 12 amino acids. The CDR3 coding sequence is TGTGCCACCAGTGAGGACAGCTATGGCTACACCTTC. Protein product: CATSEDSYGYTF.

The genes are TRBV5-1 and TRBJ2-1; 9 bases are a match to TRBD2. The J segment lost 8 bases and the V segment lost 6 bases, leaving 6 bases of the junction unmatched. This CDR3 is built from 13 residues. Germline CDR1 and CDR2: SGHRS and YFSETQ. CDR3 in amino acids: CASIGGGAYEQFF. CDR3 nucleotides: TGCGCCAGCATTGGCGGGGGGGCCTATGAGCAGTTCTTC.